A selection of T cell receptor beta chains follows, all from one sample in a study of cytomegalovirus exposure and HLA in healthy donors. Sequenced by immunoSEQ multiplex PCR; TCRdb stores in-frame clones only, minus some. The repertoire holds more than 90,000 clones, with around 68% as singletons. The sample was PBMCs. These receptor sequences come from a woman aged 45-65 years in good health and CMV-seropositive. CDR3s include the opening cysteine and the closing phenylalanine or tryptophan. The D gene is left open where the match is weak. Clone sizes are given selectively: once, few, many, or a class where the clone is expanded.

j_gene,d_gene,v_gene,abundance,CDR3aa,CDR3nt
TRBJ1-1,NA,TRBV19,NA,CASSIFPVGSRDTEAFF,TGTGCCAGTAGTATTTTCCCGGTCGGGTCTAGAGACACTGAAGCTTTCTTT
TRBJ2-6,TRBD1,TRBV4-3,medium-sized,CASSQEGTGQFSGANVLTF,TGCGCCAGCAGCCAAGAGGGGACAGGGCAGTTCTCTGGGGCCAACGTCCTGACTTTC
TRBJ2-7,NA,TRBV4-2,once,CASSQAGTAGSSYEQYF,TGTGCCAGCAGCCAGGCGGGGACAGCTGGGAGTTCCTACGAGCAGTACTTC
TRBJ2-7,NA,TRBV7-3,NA,CASSLTVGGGQYF,TGTGCCAGCAGCCTGACGGTCGGTGGCGGGCAGTACTTC
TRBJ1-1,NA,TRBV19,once,CASSIVQGKVVTEAFF,TGTGCCAGTAGTATAGTTCAGGGGAAGGTGGTGACTGAAGCTTTCTTT
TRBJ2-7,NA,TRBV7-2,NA,CASSLAFSGAYEQYF,TGTGCCAGCAGCTTAGCTTTTTCGGGAGCCTACGAGCAGTACTTC
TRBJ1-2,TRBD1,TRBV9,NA,CASSVALAGGNGYTF,TGTGCCAGCAGCGTAGCCCTGGCAGGGGGCAATGGCTACACCTTC
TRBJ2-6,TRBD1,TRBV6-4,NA,CASSDSRGQGSVLTF,TGTGCCAGCAGTGACTCGAGGGGACAGGGAAGCGTCCTGACTTTC
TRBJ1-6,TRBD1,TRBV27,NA,CASSSRQGASPLHF,TGTGCCAGCAGTTCGAGACAGGGGGCTTCACCCCTCCACTTT
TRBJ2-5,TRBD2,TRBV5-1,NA,CASSLEAGGRETQYF,TGCGCCAGCAGCTTGGAAGCGGGAGGTCGTGAGACCCAGTACTTC
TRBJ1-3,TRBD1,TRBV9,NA,CASSRDGTAGNTIYF,TGTGCCAGCAGCCGAGACGGGACAGCTGGAAACACCATATATTTT
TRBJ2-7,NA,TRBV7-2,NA,CASSFNSRPFSYEQYF,TGTGCCAGCAGCTTTAACTCGAGGCCTTTCTCCTACGAGCAGTACTTC
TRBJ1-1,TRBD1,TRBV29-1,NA,CSAQTGGGTEAFF,TGCAGCGCCCAGACAGGGGGCGGCACTGAAGCTTTCTTT
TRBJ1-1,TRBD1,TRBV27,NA,CASGLWGQRRNTEAFF,TGTGCCAGCGGATTGTGGGGACAGCGACGTAACACTGAAGCTTTCTTT
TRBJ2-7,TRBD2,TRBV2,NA,CASGREGQSVQYF,TGTGCCAGCGGGCGGGAGGGCCAATCGGTTCAGTACTTC
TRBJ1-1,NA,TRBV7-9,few,CASSYEAVVNTEAFF,TGTGCCAGCAGTTACGAGGCAGTAGTGAACACTGAAGCTTTCTTT
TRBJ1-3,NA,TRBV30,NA,CAWSPLISGNTIYF,TGTGCCTGGAGTCCCCTTATCTCTGGAAACACCATATATTTT
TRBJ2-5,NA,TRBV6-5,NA,CASSYESGIGETQYF,TGTGCCAGCAGTTACGAATCCGGGATTGGAGAGACCCAGTACTTC
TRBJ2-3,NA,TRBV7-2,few,CASSLSGSTDTQYF,TGTGCCAGCAGTCTAAGCGGGAGCACAGATACGCAGTATTTT
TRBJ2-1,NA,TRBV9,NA,CASSVTQGGYNEQFF,TGTGCCAGCAGCGTAACCCAGGGGGGTTACAATGAGCAGTTCTTC
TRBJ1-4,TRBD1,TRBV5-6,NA,CASSFRGLTDEKLFF,TGTGCCAGCAGCTTCAGGGGGCTGACGGATGAAAAACTGTTTTTT
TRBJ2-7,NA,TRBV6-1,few,CASSEPQGGKTYEQYF,TGTGCCAGCAGTGAACCCCAGGGAGGCAAAACCTACGAGCAGTACTTC
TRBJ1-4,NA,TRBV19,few,CASSMSSRITNEKLFF,TGTGCCAGTAGTATGAGCAGCAGGATTACTAATGAAAAACTGTTTTTT
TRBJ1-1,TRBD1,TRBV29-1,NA,CSVATGTGKNTEAFF,TGCAGCGTAGCAACCGGGACAGGCAAGAACACTGAAGCTTTCTTT
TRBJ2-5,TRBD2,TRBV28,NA,CASSDGLAGVRETQYF,TGTGCCAGCAGCGATGGACTAGCGGGAGTGAGGGAGACCCAGTACTTC
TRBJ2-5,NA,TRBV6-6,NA,CASSSRGQETQYF,TGTGCCAGCAGTTCCAGGGGCCAAGAGACCCAGTACTTC
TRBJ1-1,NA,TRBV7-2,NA,CASSLGGPMNTEAFF,TGTGCCAGCAGCTTGGGGGGGCCGATGAACACTGAAGCTTTCTTT
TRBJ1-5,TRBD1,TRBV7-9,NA,CASSPLRQGNQPQHF,TGTGCCAGCAGCCCCCTCCGACAGGGGAATCAGCCCCAGCATTTT
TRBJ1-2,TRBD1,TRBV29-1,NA,CSVGGAGGAGYGYTF,TGCAGCGTTGGGGGGGCAGGGGGCGCTGGCTATGGCTACACCTTC
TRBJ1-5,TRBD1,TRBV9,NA,CASSASGTGNQPQHF,TGTGCCAGCAGCGCCTCCGGGACAGGCAATCAGCCCCAGCATTTT
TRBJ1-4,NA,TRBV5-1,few,CASSLQTPNEKLFF,TGCGCCAGCAGCTTACAAACACCTAATGAAAAACTGTTTTTT
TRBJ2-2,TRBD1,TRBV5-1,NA,CASSWDSHTGELFF,TGCGCCAGCAGCTGGGACAGTCACACCGGGGAGCTGTTTTTT
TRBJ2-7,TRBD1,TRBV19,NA,CASSPGGQESSYEQYF,TGTGCCAGTAGTCCAGGGGGACAGGAGAGCTCCTACGAGCAGTACTTC
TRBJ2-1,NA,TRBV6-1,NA,CASSELVRVSYNEQFF,TGTGCCAGCAGTGAACTCGTCAGGGTTTCCTACAATGAGCAGTTCTTC
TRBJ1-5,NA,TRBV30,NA,CAWTPSSNQPQHF,TGTGCCTGGACGCCGAGTAGCAATCAGCCCCAGCATTTT
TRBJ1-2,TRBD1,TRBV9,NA,CASSVVGTGTNYGYTF,TGTGCCAGCAGCGTAGTCGGGACAGGGACTAACTATGGCTACACCTTC
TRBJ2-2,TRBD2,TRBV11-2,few,CASRIAGGVTGELFF,TGTGCCAGCAGGATAGCGGGAGGCGTCACCGGGGAGCTGTTTTTT
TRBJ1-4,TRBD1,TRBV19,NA,CASSLQGAQGEKLFF,TGTGCCAGTAGTCTGCAGGGGGCGCAAGGTGAAAAACTGTTTTTT
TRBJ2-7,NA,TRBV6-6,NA,CASSTAYEQYF,TGTGCCAGCAGTACTGCCTACGAGCAGTACTTC
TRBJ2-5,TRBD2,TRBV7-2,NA,CASSFTSGLRGETQYF,TGTGCCAGCAGCTTTACTAGCGGCCTACGCGGGGAGACCCAGTACTTC
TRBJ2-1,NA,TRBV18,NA,CASSPSVTGVNEQFF,TGTGCCAGCTCACCAAGCGTGACGGGGGTCAATGAGCAGTTCTTC
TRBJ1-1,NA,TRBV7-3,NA,CASSLLLGTEAFF,TGTGCCAGCAGCTTACTTCTAGGCACTGAAGCTTTCTTT
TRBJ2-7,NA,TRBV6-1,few,CASSEPRGRYREQYF,TGTGCCAGCAGTGAACCCAGGGGTAGATATCGCGAGCAGTACTTC
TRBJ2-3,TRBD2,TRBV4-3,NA,CASSQDSSGGADTQYF,TGCGCCAGCAGCCAAGATTCTAGCGGGGGGGCCGATACGCAGTATTTT
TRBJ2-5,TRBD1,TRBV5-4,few,CASSFRTGGPQETQYF,TGTGCCAGCAGCTTCAGAACAGGGGGCCCTCAAGAGACCCAGTACTTC
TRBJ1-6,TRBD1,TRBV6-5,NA,CASSPQTGSNSPLHF,TGTGCCAGCAGTCCCCAGACAGGGTCTAATTCACCCCTCCACTTT
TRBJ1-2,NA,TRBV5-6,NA,CASSDERQGFYGYTF,TGTGCCAGCAGCGATGAACGTCAGGGATTCTATGGCTACACCTTC
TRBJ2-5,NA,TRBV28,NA,CASSPVPGQQETQYF,TGTGCCAGCAGTCCCGTGCCAGGACAGCAAGAGACCCAGTACTTC
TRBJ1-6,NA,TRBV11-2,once,CASSPSINSPLHF,TGTGCCAGCAGCCCCAGTATAAATTCACCCCTCCACTTT
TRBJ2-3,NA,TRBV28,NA,CASSSGIPTDTQYF,TGTGCCAGCAGTTCCGGGATCCCCACAGATACGCAGTATTTT